These T cell receptor beta chains were read from a single sample in a study of T-cell memory formation after mild COVID-19. TCRdb analysed the 5' RACE reads with MiXCR anew, one entry per CDR3 protein. The sample lists about 420,000 distinct CDR3 sequences; under 25% were seen once. Source material: PBMCs or a T cell subset sorted from them (not recorded which). The receptors were gathered from an adult woman who had mild COVID-19 (a few samples of this study predate the infection). Cell type and time point are not known. Each CDR3 is given with its conserved first and last residue. Fields, in order: V gene, clone size, J gene, D gene, CDR3 DNA, CDR3 protein. D genes are given only for firm matches. Clone sizes are given selectively: once, few, many, or a class where the clone is expanded.

TRBV7-2,few,TRBJ2-1,-,TGTGCCAGCAGCTTAACCGACCAAAACAACAATGAGCAGTTCTTC,CASSLTDQNNNEQFF
TRBV5-1,few,TRBJ2-3,TRBD2,TGCGCCAGCAGCTCCGGCCTGGGGGCTAGCGGGAAGACAGATACGCAGTATTTT,CASSSGLGASGKTDTQYF
TRBV3-1,few,TRBJ2-7,TRBD2,TGTGCCAGCAGCCCGGGACTAGCACGTTCTTTCTACGAGCAGTACTTC,CASSPGLARSFYEQYF
TRBV7-9,-,TRBJ1-1,-,TGTGCCAGCAGCTTGTTCACAGGGCTTTTTCTCCGAAACACGAATATGAACACTGAAGCTTTCTTT,CASSLFTGLFLRNTNMNTEAFF
TRBV11-2,many,TRBJ2-7,TRBD1,TGTGCCAGCAGCCTTGACAGGGTCGATTATTACGAGCAGTACTTC,CASSLDRVDYYEQYF
TRBV7-2,few,TRBJ2-7,-,TGTGCCAGCAGCTTATCCTTGTTTCCAGGGGACGAGCAGTACTTC,CASSLSLFPGDEQYF
TRBV28,-,TRBJ2-1,TRBD2,TGTGCCAGCCGTTCGACTAGCGGTATCAATGAGCAGTTCTTC,CASRSTSGINEQFF
TRBV27,-,TRBJ1-1,-,TGTGCCAGCAGTTTAGTCGGAGGGGGGCGCCGGATCATGAACACTGAAGCTTTCTTT,CASSLVGGGRRIMNTEAFF
TRBV12-3/TRBV12-4,few,TRBJ2-5,TRBD1,TGTGCCAGCAGTTCCACGACAGGGGGTGTAGAGACCCAGTACTTC,CASSSTTGGVETQYF
TRBV27,-,TRBJ2-5,TRBD2,TGTGCCAGCAGTGTAGCGGGTAAAGAGACCCAGTACTTC,CASSVAGKETQYF
TRBV11-3,few,TRBJ2-1,TRBD2,TGTGCCAGCAGCCGATATACTGAGGCTAGCGGGAGTATTGAGCAGTTCTTC,CASSRYTEASGSIEQFF
TRBV7-9,-,TRBJ2-5,-,TGTGCCAGCAGCTTAGAGGGCAGGTCCCAGTACTTC,CASSLEGRSQYF
TRBV25-1,-,TRBJ2-5,-,TGTGCCAGCAGTGCGGCCCCCGACAGACCCCAAGAGACCCAGTACTTC,CASSAAPDRPQETQYF
TRBV28,few,TRBJ1-3,-,TGTGCCAGCAGCCTTTATCCCGTAATGAGCAGGGTAAAAAGCTCTGGAAACACCATATATTTT,CASSLYPVMSRVKSSGNTIYF
TRBV7-9,few,TRBJ2-6,-,TGTGCCAGCAGTAAGAGCTCTGGGGCCAACGTCCTGACTTTC,CASSKSSGANVLTF
TRBV29-1,-,TRBJ2-1,TRBD2,TGCAGCGTTGAGGGTTCTAGCGGGAGTTACAATGAGCAGTTCTTC,CSVEGSSGSYNEQFF
TRBV6-5,few,TRBJ2-2,-,TGTGCCAGCAGTTACATCAGCCTGGTTAACACCGGGGAGCTGTTTTTT,CASSYISLVNTGELFF
TRBV18,-,TRBJ2-5,TRBD1,TGTGCCAGCTCACCACCGATGGGACAGCAAGAGACCCAGTACTTC,CASSPPMGQQETQYF
TRBV7-9,few,TRBJ2-1,TRBD1,TGTGCCAGCACCAAGACAGGGGCGCCCTACAATGAGCAGTTCTTC,CASTKTGAPYNEQFF
TRBV9,-,TRBJ1-2,-,TGTGCCAGCAGCGACGGACGGAGTGGCTATGGCTACACCTTC,CASSDGRSGYGYTF
TRBV24-1,few,TRBJ2-5,-,TGTGCCACCAGTGATTTCGGGCAGGGGAAAGAGACCCAGTACTTC,CATSDFGQGKETQYF
TRBV18,-,TRBJ1-3,TRBD1,TGTGCCAGCTCACCACCAGGGACAGGACTGACTTGGAGGGGAAACACCATATATTTT,CASSPPGTGLTWRGNTIYF
TRBV7-8,few,TRBJ1-3,TRBD1,TGTGCCAGCAGCTCACGAGGCGTGCGACAGGGGGCTGGAAACACCATATATTTT,CASSSRGVRQGAGNTIYF
TRBV15,few,TRBJ2-7,TRBD1,TGTGCCACCAGCAGAGAGAGGGACAGGCTTGCCGAGCAGTACTTC,CATSRERDRLAEQYF
TRBV10-3,few,TRBJ2-2,-,TGTGCCATCAGTGAGTCGCTGACAGGGAACACCGGGGAGCTGTTTTTT,CAISESLTGNTGELFF
TRBV12-3/TRBV12-4,-,TRBJ1-3,TRBD1,TGTGCCAGCAGTAGGGACAGGGTGCTTCTAAACACCATATATTTT,CASSRDRVLLNTIYF
TRBV7-8,-,TRBJ2-2,-,TGTGCCAGCAGCTTAGTCGAGGGGTCCATTGCGCCAGGGGAGCTGTTTTTT,CASSLVEGSIAPGELFF
TRBV4-1,-,TRBJ2-7,TRBD1,TGCGCCAGCAGCAGAATCTTGACAGGGGCCAACGAGCAGTACTTC,CASSRILTGANEQYF
TRBV5-1,few,TRBJ1-2,-,TGCGCCAGCACCCAGACAGGAGCCGGAGGCTACACCTTC,CASTQTGAGGYTF
TRBV18,-,TRBJ2-1,TRBD2,TGTGCCAGCTCACCGGGACTAGCAGTAAATGAGCAGTTCTTC,CASSPGLAVNEQFF
TRBV6-2/TRBV6-3,-,TRBJ1-4,-,TGTGCCAGCAGTTACGGGGCGGAAAAACTGTTTTTT,CASSYGAEKLFF
TRBV7-9,-,TRBJ2-2,-,TGTGCCAGCAGCTTAGGAGGGACGAGGACCGGGGAGCTGTTTTTT,CASSLGGTRTGELFF
TRBV5-1,few,TRBJ2-1,TRBD2,TGCGCCAGCATCACTGGGACTAGCGGGAACAATGAGCAGTTCTTC,CASITGTSGNNEQFF
TRBV15,-,TRBJ1-3,TRBD1,TGTGCCACCAGCAGAGTGACAGGGACAGTGGACACCATATATTTT,CATSRVTGTVDTIYF
TRBV12-3/TRBV12-4,few,TRBJ2-3,TRBD1,TGTGCCAGCAGACGAACACCAGGGGGCCCTAGCACAGATACGCAGTATTTT,CASRRTPGGPSTDTQYF